This is a list of T cell receptor beta chains from one sample in a study of control samples from healthy donors and cancer patients. Assay used: immunoSEQ multiplex PCR; TCRdb lists only in-frame clones, some missing. Found here are over 150,000 clones, around 87% of them singletons; the top ten hold over 1.1%. Sequencing used blood. The receptors were sampled from a woman aged 50 to 65 in good health. The CDR3 runs from the conserved cysteine through the conserved F or W. A D gene is named only where the DNA matches it firmly. Size is stated for part of the rows, as once, few or many counts, or as a class when the clone is expanded.

cdr3_length: 15; j_call: TRBJ2-1; v_call: TRBV11-1; d_call: .; clone_size: .; cdr3_aa: CASTDGNFSYNEQFF; cdr3_nt: TGTGCCAGCACGGACGGGAATTTCAGCTACAATGAGCAGTTCTTC
cdr3_length: 11; j_call: TRBJ2-5; v_call: TRBV5-1; d_call: .; clone_size: .; cdr3_aa: CASSSQETQYF; cdr3_nt: TGCGCCAGCAGCTCTCAAGAGACCCAGTACTTC
cdr3_length: 13; j_call: TRBJ1-1; v_call: TRBV29-1; d_call: .; clone_size: .; cdr3_aa: CSVEGLFNTEAFF; cdr3_nt: TGCAGCGTTGAAGGCCTCTTTAACACTGAAGCTTTCTTT
cdr3_length: 17; j_call: TRBJ2-5; v_call: TRBV3-1/TRBV3-2; d_call: .; clone_size: .; cdr3_aa: CAGSLKEGGTLQETQYF; cdr3_nt: TGTGCCGGCAGCCTAAAGGAAGGCGGGACCCTCCAAGAGACCCAGTACTTC
cdr3_length: 12; j_call: TRBJ2-7; v_call: TRBV6-2/TRBV6-3; d_call: TRBD1; clone_size: .; cdr3_aa: CASSQGAWEQYF; cdr3_nt: TGTGCCAGCAGTCAGGGGGCGTGGGAGCAGTACTTC
cdr3_length: 12; j_call: TRBJ1-1; v_call: TRBV6-1; d_call: .; clone_size: .; cdr3_aa: CASSEWGTEAFF; cdr3_nt: TGTGCCAGCAGTGAGTGGGGCACTGAAGCTTTCTTT
cdr3_length: 16; j_call: TRBJ1-6; v_call: TRBV7-9; d_call: TRBD1; clone_size: few; cdr3_aa: CASSPSEGARNSPLHF; cdr3_nt: TGTGCCAGCAGCCCCAGCGAGGGGGCGCGGAATTCACCCCTCCACTTT
cdr3_length: 14; j_call: TRBJ1-5; v_call: TRBV19; d_call: .; clone_size: .; cdr3_aa: CASSRGRRDQPQHF; cdr3_nt: TGTGCCAGTAGTAGGGGACGTCGCGATCAGCCCCAGCATTTT
cdr3_length: 18; j_call: TRBJ1-2; v_call: TRBV27; d_call: TRBD1; clone_size: .; cdr3_aa: CASSLFYPGTGLVYGYTF; cdr3_nt: TGTGCCAGCAGTTTATTCTACCCCGGGACAGGCCTAGTCTATGGCTACACCTTC
cdr3_length: 13; j_call: TRBJ1-5; v_call: TRBV28; d_call: .; clone_size: .; cdr3_aa: CASSLARDQPQHF; cdr3_nt: TGTGCCAGCAGTTTAGCCAGGGATCAGCCCCAGCATTTT
cdr3_length: 14; j_call: TRBJ2-1; v_call: TRBV11-2; d_call: TRBD1; clone_size: .; cdr3_aa: CASSFGTGYNEQFF; cdr3_nt: TGTGCCAGCAGCTTTGGGACAGGGTACAATGAGCAGTTCTTC
cdr3_length: 16; j_call: TRBJ1-3; v_call: TRBV5-4; d_call: .; clone_size: .; cdr3_aa: CASSPSGGISGNTIYF; cdr3_nt: TGTGCCAGCAGCCCCAGCGGGGGAATTTCTGGAAACACCATATATTTT
cdr3_length: 14; j_call: TRBJ1-2; v_call: TRBV6-4; d_call: .; clone_size: .; cdr3_aa: CASSVQVGTGGYTF; cdr3_nt: TGTGCCAGCAGCGTACAAGTCGGGACGGGAGGCTACACCTTC
cdr3_length: 15; j_call: TRBJ1-5; v_call: TRBV18; d_call: .; clone_size: .; cdr3_aa: CASSPGEAMYQPQHF; cdr3_nt: TGTGCCAGCTCACCGGGGGAGGCAATGTATCAGCCCCAGCATTTT
cdr3_length: 14; j_call: TRBJ2-2; v_call: TRBV6-2/TRBV6-3; d_call: TRBD1; clone_size: .; cdr3_aa: CASSVTGSHGELFF; cdr3_nt: TGTGCCAGCAGTGTGACAGGGAGTCACGGGGAGCTGTTTTTT
cdr3_length: 14; j_call: TRBJ1-6; v_call: TRBV7-2; d_call: .; clone_size: .; cdr3_aa: CASSLVGPGVPLHF; cdr3_nt: TGTGCCAGCAGCTTAGTCGGACCCGGGGTACCCCTCCACTTT
cdr3_length: 15; j_call: TRBJ2-3; v_call: TRBV3-1/TRBV3-2; d_call: TRBD2; clone_size: .; cdr3_aa: CASSRGLAGGDTQYF; cdr3_nt: TGTGCCAGCAGCCGGGGACTAGCGGGAGGGGATACGCAGTATTTT
cdr3_length: 15; j_call: TRBJ2-7; v_call: TRBV7-8; d_call: TRBD1; clone_size: .; cdr3_aa: CASRRQGARSYEQYF; cdr3_nt: TGTGCCAGCAGGCGACAGGGGGCTAGGTCCTACGAGCAGTACTTC
cdr3_length: 14; j_call: TRBJ1-1; v_call: TRBV7-3; d_call: .; clone_size: .; cdr3_aa: CASSLTRDLTEAFF; cdr3_nt: TGTGCCAGCAGCTTGACCCGCGACCTCACTGAAGCTTTCTTT
cdr3_length: 15; j_call: TRBJ1-1; v_call: TRBV29-1; d_call: TRBD1; clone_size: .; cdr3_aa: CSVARTGGGGTEAFF; cdr3_nt: TGCAGCGTTGCCCGGACAGGAGGGGGGGGCACTGAAGCTTTCTTT
cdr3_length: 16; j_call: TRBJ2-3; v_call: TRBV29-1; d_call: TRBD2; clone_size: .; cdr3_aa: CSVRMGLAASTDTQYF; cdr3_nt: TGCAGCGTGCGAATGGGACTAGCGGCTAGCACAGATACGCAGTATTTT
cdr3_length: 14; j_call: TRBJ1-2; v_call: TRBV4-3; d_call: .; clone_size: .; cdr3_aa: CASSQVGQDYGYTF; cdr3_nt: TGCGCCAGCAGCCAAGTCGGGCAGGACTATGGCTACACCTTC
cdr3_length: 13; j_call: TRBJ1-3; v_call: TRBV27; d_call: .; clone_size: .; cdr3_aa: CARGREAGNTIYF; cdr3_nt: TGTGCCAGGGGAAGGGAGGCTGGAAACACCATATATTTT
cdr3_length: 14; j_call: TRBJ1-4; v_call: TRBV28; d_call: .; clone_size: .; cdr3_aa: CASSFGTDVEKLFF; cdr3_nt: TGTGCCAGCAGTTTCGGGACCGATGTCGAAAAACTGTTTTTT
cdr3_length: 13; j_call: TRBJ2-7; v_call: TRBV7-9; d_call: .; clone_size: .; cdr3_aa: CASMAAGAYEQYF; cdr3_nt: TGTGCCAGTATGGCGGCCGGAGCCTACGAGCAGTACTTC
cdr3_length: 17; j_call: TRBJ2-1; v_call: TRBV28; d_call: TRBD2; clone_size: .; cdr3_aa: CASSLPLAGGYYNEQFF; cdr3_nt: TGTGCCAGCAGTTTGCCCCTAGCGGGGGGGTACTACAATGAGCAGTTCTTC
cdr3_length: 14; j_call: TRBJ1-2; v_call: TRBV28; d_call: .; clone_size: once; cdr3_aa: CASSLSAGREGYTF; cdr3_nt: TGTGCCAGCAGTTTAAGTGCAGGGCGTGAGGGCTACACCTTC
cdr3_length: 17; j_call: TRBJ2-1; v_call: TRBV6-2/TRBV6-3; d_call: TRBD1; clone_size: .; cdr3_aa: CASSYPRTGGAYNEQFF; cdr3_nt: TGTGCCAGCAGTTACCCAAGGACAGGGGGCGCCTACAATGAGCAGTTCTTC
cdr3_length: 14; j_call: TRBJ1-6; v_call: TRBV6-4; d_call: TRBD1; clone_size: .; cdr3_aa: CASSDLAGGSPLHF; cdr3_nt: TGTGCCAGCAGTGACCTCGCAGGGGGTTCACCCCTCCACTTT
cdr3_length: 17; j_call: TRBJ2-2; v_call: TRBV7-2; d_call: TRBD2; clone_size: .; cdr3_aa: CASSLTSGSRWTGELFF; cdr3_nt: TGTGCCAGCAGCTTAACTAGCGGGAGCCGATGGACCGGGGAGCTGTTTTTT
cdr3_length: 14; j_call: TRBJ2-7; v_call: TRBV30; d_call: .; clone_size: .; cdr3_aa: CAWSVGPRGREQYF; cdr3_nt: TGTGCCTGGAGTGTAGGTCCGCGCGGCCGCGAGCAGTACTTC
cdr3_length: 13; j_call: TRBJ1-5; v_call: TRBV7-3; d_call: .; clone_size: .; cdr3_aa: CASSLTNDQPQHF; cdr3_nt: TGTGCCAGCAGCTTAACGAACGATCAGCCCCAGCATTTT
cdr3_length: 13; j_call: TRBJ1-2; v_call: TRBV6-2/TRBV6-3; d_call: .; clone_size: .; cdr3_aa: CASSYNRIGGYTF; cdr3_nt: TGTGCCAGCAGTTACAACCGCATTGGGGGCTACACCTTC
cdr3_length: 16; j_call: TRBJ1-6; v_call: TRBV27; d_call: .; clone_size: .; cdr3_aa: CASSLSRDVRNSPLHF; cdr3_nt: TGTGCCAGCAGTTTATCTCGGGACGTAAGAAATTCACCCCTCCACTTT
cdr3_length: 13; j_call: TRBJ1-2; v_call: TRBV5-4; d_call: .; clone_size: .; cdr3_aa: CASSLTDSYGYTF; cdr3_nt: TGTGCCAGCAGTTTAACGGACAGCTATGGCTACACCTTC
cdr3_length: 16; j_call: TRBJ2-5; v_call: TRBV5-8; d_call: TRBD1; clone_size: .; cdr3_aa: CASSGAGTGPQETQYF; cdr3_nt: TGTGCCAGCAGCGGAGCCGGGACAGGACCTCAAGAGACCCAGTACTTC
cdr3_length: 15; j_call: TRBJ2-3; v_call: TRBV9; d_call: .; clone_size: .; cdr3_aa: CASSPRQGAGDTQYF; cdr3_nt: TGTGCCAGCAGCCCGAGGCAGGGCGCGGGAGATACGCAGTATTTT
cdr3_length: 13; j_call: TRBJ1-6; v_call: TRBV28; d_call: .; clone_size: few; cdr3_aa: CATLGSLYSPLHF; cdr3_nt: TGTGCCACCCTCGGCAGCCTTTATTCACCCCTCCACTTT
cdr3_length: 15; j_call: TRBJ2-7; v_call: TRBV6-2/TRBV6-3; d_call: TRBD2; clone_size: .; cdr3_aa: CASSGPGLGIYEQYF; cdr3_nt: TGTGCCAGCAGTGGGCCGGGACTAGGCATCTACGAGCAGTACTTC
cdr3_length: 15; j_call: TRBJ2-5; v_call: TRBV5-1; d_call: .; clone_size: .; cdr3_aa: CASSISTPAEETQYF; cdr3_nt: TGCGCCAGCAGCATTTCTACTCCCGCCGAAGAGACCCAGTACTTC
cdr3_length: 15; j_call: TRBJ1-6; v_call: TRBV28; d_call: .; clone_size: .; cdr3_aa: CASMGFGWGNSPLHF; cdr3_nt: TGTGCCAGCATGGGATTCGGGTGGGGGAATTCACCCCTCCACTTT
cdr3_length: 12; j_call: TRBJ2-4; v_call: TRBV2; d_call: .; clone_size: once; cdr3_aa: CASSDAPFIQYF; cdr3_nt: TGTGCCAGCAGTGACGCTCCGTTCATTCAGTACTTC
cdr3_length: 18; j_call: TRBJ2-1; v_call: TRBV19; d_call: .; clone_size: .; cdr3_aa: CASHPPTLGAGSYNEQFF; cdr3_nt: TGTGCCAGTCACCCACCCACGCTAGGGGCGGGCTCCTACAATGAGCAGTTCTTC
cdr3_length: 16; j_call: TRBJ1-2; v_call: TRBV7-9; d_call: TRBD1; clone_size: .; cdr3_aa: CASSHPGTGEFGGYTF; cdr3_nt: TGTGCCAGCAGCCATCCCGGGACAGGGGAATTCGGTGGCTACACCTTC
cdr3_length: 15; j_call: TRBJ2-1; v_call: TRBV7-7; d_call: TRBD2; clone_size: .; cdr3_aa: CASSRGLAGDNEQFF; cdr3_nt: TGTGCTAGCAGCCGGGGACTAGCGGGGGACAATGAGCAGTTCTTC
cdr3_length: 15; j_call: TRBJ1-5; v_call: TRBV7-2; d_call: .; clone_size: .; cdr3_aa: CASSFGFQGNQPQHF; cdr3_nt: TGTGCCAGCAGCTTCGGTTTTCAGGGGAATCAGCCCCAGCATTTT
cdr3_length: 15; j_call: TRBJ1-1; v_call: TRBV5-4; d_call: .; clone_size: .; cdr3_aa: CASSGGGWRSTEAFF; cdr3_nt: TGTGCCAGCAGTGGTGGCGGTTGGCGGAGCACTGAAGCTTTCTTT
cdr3_length: 13; j_call: TRBJ1-1; v_call: TRBV7-9; d_call: TRBD1; clone_size: .; cdr3_aa: CASNKQGGTEAFF; cdr3_nt: TGTGCCAGCAACAAACAGGGGGGCACTGAAGCTTTCTTT
cdr3_length: 13; j_call: TRBJ1-6; v_call: TRBV2; d_call: .; clone_size: .; cdr3_aa: CASTGDYNSPLHF; cdr3_nt: TGTGCCAGCACCGGGGACTATAATTCACCCCTCCACTTT
cdr3_length: 14; j_call: TRBJ2-3; v_call: TRBV18; d_call: TRBD1; clone_size: .; cdr3_aa: CASSPGTGGDTQYF; cdr3_nt: TGTGCCAGCTCACCTGGGACAGGGGGAGATACGCAGTATTTT
cdr3_length: 13; j_call: TRBJ1-5; v_call: TRBV5-5; d_call: .; clone_size: .; cdr3_aa: CASSLEVAEPQHF; cdr3_nt: TGTGCCAGCAGCCTGGAAGTCGCGGAGCCCCAGCATTTT
cdr3_length: 14; j_call: TRBJ1-1; v_call: TRBV6-5; d_call: .; clone_size: .; cdr3_aa: CASSVVTGNTEAFF; cdr3_nt: TGTGCCAGCTCGGTAGTAACGGGGAACACTGAAGCTTTCTTT
cdr3_length: 15; j_call: TRBJ2-7; v_call: TRBV11-2; d_call: .; clone_size: once; cdr3_aa: CASSSRRGRFYEQYF; cdr3_nt: TGTGCCAGCAGCTCCCGTCGGGGGCGGTTCTACGAGCAGTACTTC
cdr3_length: 14; j_call: TRBJ1-2; v_call: TRBV5-4; d_call: .; clone_size: .; cdr3_aa: CASSFWGTVYGYTF; cdr3_nt: TGTGCCAGCAGCTTTTGGGGGACGGTCTATGGCTACACCTTC